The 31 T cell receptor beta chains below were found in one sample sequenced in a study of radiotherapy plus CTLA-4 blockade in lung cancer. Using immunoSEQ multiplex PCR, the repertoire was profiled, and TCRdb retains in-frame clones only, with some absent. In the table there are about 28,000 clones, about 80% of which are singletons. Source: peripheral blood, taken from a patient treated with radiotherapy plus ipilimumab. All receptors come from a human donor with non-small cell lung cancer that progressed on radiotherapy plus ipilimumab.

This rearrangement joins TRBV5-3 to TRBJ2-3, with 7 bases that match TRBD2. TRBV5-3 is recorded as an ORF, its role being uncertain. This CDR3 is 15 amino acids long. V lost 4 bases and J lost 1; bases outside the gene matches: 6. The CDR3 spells CARSLSGTRTDTQYF. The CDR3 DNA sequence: TGTGCCAGAAGCCTAAGCGGGACTCGCACAGATACGCAGTATTTT.

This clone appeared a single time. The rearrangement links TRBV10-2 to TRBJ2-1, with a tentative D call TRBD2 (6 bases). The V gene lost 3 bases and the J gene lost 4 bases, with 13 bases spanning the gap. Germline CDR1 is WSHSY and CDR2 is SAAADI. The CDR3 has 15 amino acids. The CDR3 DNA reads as TGCGCCAGCAGTGAATCCGCGGAGGGGTACAATGAGCAGTTCTTC. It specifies CASSESAEGYNEQFF.

The CDR3 coding sequence is TGTGCCAGTAGTATAGATAGACTAGCGGGAGGCTCCTACAATGAGCAGTTCTTC. It encodes CASSIDRLAGGSYNEQFF. The genes are TRBV19 and TRBJ2-1; the match to TRBD2 covers 13 bases. There are 18 residues in the CDR3. Germline CDR1 LNHDA, CDR2 SQIVND (reference sequence). The V and J ends lost 0 bases and 0 bases, in that order; junction bases with no gene match: 2.

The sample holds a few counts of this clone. DNA for the CDR3: TGTGCCACCACGGGGGGGTTCGACAGGGTAAACACTGAAGCTTTCTTT. Its translation is CATTGGFDRVNTEAFF. The V gene is TRBV7-2, the J gene TRBJ1-1, with 7 bases fitting TRBD1. Germline CDR1 and CDR2: SGHTA and FQGNSA. This CDR3 is 16 amino acids long. Trimming removed 10 bases from V and 2 bases from J; junction bases left unmatched: 16.

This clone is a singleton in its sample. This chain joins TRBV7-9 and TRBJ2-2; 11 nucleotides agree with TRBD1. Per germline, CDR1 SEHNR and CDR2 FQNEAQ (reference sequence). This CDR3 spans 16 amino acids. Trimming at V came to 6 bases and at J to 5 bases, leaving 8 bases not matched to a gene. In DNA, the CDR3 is TGTGCCAGCAGTCGGGGGACAGGGGGTCTTACCGGGGAGCTGTTTTTT. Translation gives CASSRGTGGLTGELFF.

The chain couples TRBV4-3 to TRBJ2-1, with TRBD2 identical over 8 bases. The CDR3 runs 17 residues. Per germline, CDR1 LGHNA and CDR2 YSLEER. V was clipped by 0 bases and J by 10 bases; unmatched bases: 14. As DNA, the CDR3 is TGCGCCAGCAGCCAAGATCCCGACGGGGGGGCCAACGGGGAGCAGTTCTTC. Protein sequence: CASSQDPDGGANGEQFF.

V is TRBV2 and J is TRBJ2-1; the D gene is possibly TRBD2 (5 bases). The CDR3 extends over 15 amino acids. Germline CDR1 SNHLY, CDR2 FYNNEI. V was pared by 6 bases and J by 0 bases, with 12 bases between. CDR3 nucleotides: TGTGCCAGCAGGCCTAGCTCAAGCTCCTACAATGAGCAGTTCTTC. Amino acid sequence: CASRPSSSSYNEQFF. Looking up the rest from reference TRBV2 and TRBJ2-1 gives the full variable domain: EPEVTQTPSHQVTQMGQEVILRCVPISNHLYFYWYRQILGQKVEFLVSFYNNEISEKSEIFDDQFSVERPDGSNFTLKIRSTKLEDSAMYFCASRPSSSSYNEQFFGPGTRLTVL.

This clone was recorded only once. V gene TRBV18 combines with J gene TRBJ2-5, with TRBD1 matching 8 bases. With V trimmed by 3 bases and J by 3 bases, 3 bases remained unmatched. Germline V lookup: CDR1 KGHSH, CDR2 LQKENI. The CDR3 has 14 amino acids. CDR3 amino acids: CASSPTGAEETQYF. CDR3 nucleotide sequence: TGTGCCAGCTCACCGACAGGGGCCGAAGAGACCCAGTACTTC.

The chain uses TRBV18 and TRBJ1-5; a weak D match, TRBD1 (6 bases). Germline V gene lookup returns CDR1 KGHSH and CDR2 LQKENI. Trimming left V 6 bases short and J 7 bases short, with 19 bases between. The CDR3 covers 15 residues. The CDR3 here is CASSPRTGPLQPQHF. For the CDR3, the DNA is TGTGCCAGCTCCCCAAGAACAGGGCCTCTGCAGCCCCAGCATTTT.

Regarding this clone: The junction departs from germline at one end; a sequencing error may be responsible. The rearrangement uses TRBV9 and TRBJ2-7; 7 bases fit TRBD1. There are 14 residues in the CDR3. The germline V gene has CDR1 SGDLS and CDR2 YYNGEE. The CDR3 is CASSVTDRVYGQYF. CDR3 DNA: TGTGCCAGCAGCGTAACCGACAGGGTCTACGGGCAGTACTTC. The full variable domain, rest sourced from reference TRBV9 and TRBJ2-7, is DSGVTQTPKHLITATGQRVTLRCSPRSGDLSVYWYQQSLDQGLQFLIQYYNGEERAKGNILERFSAQQFPDLHSELNLSSLELGDSALYFCASSVTDRVYGQYFGPGTRLTVT.

CDR3 amino acids: CASSFGTGTQETQYF. CDR3 coding DNA: TGCGCCAGCAGCTTCGGGACAGGGACCCAAGAGACCCAGTACTTC. J is TRBJ2-5 and V is TRBV5-1, with TRBD1 matching 9 bases. Germline values: CDR1 SGHRS, CDR2 YFSETQ. V trimming: 2 bases; J trimming: 1 base; junction bases outside the gene matches: 3. The length of the CDR3 is 15 residues.

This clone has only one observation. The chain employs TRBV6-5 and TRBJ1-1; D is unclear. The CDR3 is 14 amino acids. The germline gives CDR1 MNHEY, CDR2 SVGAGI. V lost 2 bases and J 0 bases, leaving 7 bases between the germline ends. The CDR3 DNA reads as TGTGCCAGCAGTTACGGACGGATGAACACTGAAGCTTTCTTT. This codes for CASSYGRMNTEAFF.

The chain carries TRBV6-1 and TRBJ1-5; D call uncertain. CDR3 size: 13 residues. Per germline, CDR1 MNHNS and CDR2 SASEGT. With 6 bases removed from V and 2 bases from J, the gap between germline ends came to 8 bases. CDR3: CASSRSGNQPQHF. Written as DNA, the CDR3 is TGTGCCAGCAGCCGAAGTGGCAATCAGCCCCAGCATTTT.

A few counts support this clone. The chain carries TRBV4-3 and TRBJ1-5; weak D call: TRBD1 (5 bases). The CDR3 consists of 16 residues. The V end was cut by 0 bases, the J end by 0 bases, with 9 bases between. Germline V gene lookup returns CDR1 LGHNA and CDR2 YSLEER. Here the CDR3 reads CASSQDRGASNQPQHF. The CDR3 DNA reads TGCGCCAGCAGCCAAGATCGAGGGGCTAGCAATCAGCCCCAGCATTTT.

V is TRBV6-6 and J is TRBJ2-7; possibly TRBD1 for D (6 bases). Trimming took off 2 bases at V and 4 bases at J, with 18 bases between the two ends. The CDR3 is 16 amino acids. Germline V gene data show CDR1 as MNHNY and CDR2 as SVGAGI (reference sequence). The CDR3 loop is CASSYPSGTNHYEQYF. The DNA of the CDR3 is TGTGCCAGCAGTTACCCTTCTGGGACAAATCATTACGAGCAGTACTTC.

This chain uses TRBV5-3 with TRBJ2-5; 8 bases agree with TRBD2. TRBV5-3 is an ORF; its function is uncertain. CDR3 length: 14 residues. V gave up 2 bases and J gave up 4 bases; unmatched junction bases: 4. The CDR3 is CARSLVGGAETQYF. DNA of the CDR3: TGTGCCAGAAGCTTAGTCGGGGGGGCAGAGACCCAGTACTTC.

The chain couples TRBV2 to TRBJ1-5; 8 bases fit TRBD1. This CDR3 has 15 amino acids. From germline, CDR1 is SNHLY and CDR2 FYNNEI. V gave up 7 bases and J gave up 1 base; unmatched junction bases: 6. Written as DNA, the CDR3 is TGTGCCAGCACCTATGGACAGGGCAGCAATCAGCCCCAGCATTTT. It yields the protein CASTYGQGSNQPQHF.

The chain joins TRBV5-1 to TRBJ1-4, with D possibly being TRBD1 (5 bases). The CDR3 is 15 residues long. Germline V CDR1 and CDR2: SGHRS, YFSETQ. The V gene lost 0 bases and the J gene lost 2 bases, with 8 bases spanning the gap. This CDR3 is CASSLAAGTNEKLFF. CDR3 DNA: TGCGCCAGCAGCTTGGCCGCAGGGACTAATGAAAAACTGTTTTTT.

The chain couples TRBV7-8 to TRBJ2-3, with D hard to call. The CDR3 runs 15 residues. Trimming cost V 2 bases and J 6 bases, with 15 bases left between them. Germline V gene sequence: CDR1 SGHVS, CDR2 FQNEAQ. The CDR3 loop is CASSLSSLGLDTQYF. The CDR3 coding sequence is TGTGCCAGCAGCTTATCGTCTCTAGGCCTGGATACGCAGTATTTT.

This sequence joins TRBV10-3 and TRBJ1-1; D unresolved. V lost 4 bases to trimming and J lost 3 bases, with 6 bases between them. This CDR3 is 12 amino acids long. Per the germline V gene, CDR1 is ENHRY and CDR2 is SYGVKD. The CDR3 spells CAISVADTEAFF. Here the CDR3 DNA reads TGTGCCATCAGTGTGGCAGACACTGAAGCTTTCTTT.

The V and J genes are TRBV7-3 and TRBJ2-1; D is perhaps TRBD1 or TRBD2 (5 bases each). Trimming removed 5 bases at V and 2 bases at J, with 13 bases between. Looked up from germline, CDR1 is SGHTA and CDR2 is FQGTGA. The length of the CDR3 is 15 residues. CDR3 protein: CASSPSGTAYNEQFF. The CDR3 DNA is TGTGCCAGCAGCCCCTCCGGGACGGCCTACAATGAGCAGTTCTTC.

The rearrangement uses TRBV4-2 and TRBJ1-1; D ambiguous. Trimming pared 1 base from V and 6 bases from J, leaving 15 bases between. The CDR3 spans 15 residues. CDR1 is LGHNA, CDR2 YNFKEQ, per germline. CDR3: CASSQVRTHGPEAFF. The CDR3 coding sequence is TGTGCCAGCAGCCAAGTCAGGACCCATGGGCCTGAAGCTTTCTTT.

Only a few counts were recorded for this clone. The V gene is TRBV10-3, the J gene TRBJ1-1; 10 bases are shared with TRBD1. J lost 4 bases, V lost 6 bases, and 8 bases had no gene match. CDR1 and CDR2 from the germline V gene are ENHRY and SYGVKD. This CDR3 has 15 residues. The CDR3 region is CAISNPDRGLTEAFF. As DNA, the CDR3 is TGTGCCATCAGCAATCCCGACAGGGGGCTCACTGAAGCTTTCTTT.

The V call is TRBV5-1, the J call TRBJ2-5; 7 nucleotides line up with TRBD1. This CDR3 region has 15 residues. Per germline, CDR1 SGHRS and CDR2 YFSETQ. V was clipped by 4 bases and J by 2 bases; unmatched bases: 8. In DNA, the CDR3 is TGCGCCAGCAGCGCTGCTCCGGGACAGCAAGAGACCCAGTACTTC. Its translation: CASSAAPGQQETQYF.

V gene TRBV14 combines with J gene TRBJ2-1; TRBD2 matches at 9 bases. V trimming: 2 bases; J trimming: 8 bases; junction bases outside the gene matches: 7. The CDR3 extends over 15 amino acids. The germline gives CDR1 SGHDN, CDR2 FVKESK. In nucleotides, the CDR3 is TGTGCCAGCAGCCAAATAGCGGGAGCTTACGATGAGCAGTTCTTC. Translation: CASSQIAGAYDEQFF. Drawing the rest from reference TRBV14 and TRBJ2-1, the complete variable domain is EAGVTQFPSHSVIEKGQTVTLRCDPISGHDNLYWYRRVMGKEIKFLLHFVKESKQDESGMPNNRFLAERTGGTYSTLKVQPAELEDSGVYFCASSQIAGAYDEQFFGPGTRLTVL.

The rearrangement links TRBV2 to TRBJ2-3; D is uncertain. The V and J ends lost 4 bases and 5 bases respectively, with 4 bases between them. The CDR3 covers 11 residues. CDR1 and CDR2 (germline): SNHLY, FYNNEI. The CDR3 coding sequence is TGTGCCAGCAGTGTAGTAGATACGCAGTATTTT. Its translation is CASSVVDTQYF.

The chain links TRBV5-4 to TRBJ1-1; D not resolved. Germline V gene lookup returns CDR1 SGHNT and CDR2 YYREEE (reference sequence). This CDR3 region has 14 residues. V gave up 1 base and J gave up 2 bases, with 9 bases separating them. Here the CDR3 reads CASSLTAFNTEAFF. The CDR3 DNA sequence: TGTGCCAGCAGCTTGACAGCTTTTAACACTGAAGCTTTCTTT. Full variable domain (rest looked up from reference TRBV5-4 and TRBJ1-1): ETGVTQSPTHLIKTRGQQVTLRCSSQSGHNTVSWYQQALGQGPQFIFQYYREEENGRGNFPPRFSGLQFPNYSSELNVNALELDDSALYLCASSLTAFNTEAFFGQGTRLTVV.

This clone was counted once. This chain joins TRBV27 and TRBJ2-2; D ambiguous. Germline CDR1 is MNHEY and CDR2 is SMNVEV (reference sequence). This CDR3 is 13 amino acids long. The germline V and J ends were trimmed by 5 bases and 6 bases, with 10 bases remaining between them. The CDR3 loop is CASSLLGSGELFF. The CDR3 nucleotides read TGTGCCAGCAGTCTCCTCGGTTCCGGGGAGCTGTTTTTT.

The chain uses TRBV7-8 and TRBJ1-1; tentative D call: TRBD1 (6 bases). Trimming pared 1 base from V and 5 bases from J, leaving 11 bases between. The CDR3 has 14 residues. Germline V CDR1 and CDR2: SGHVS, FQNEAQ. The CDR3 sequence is CASSLDRVDTEAFF. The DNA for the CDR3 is TGTGCCAGCAGCTTAGACAGGGTCGATACTGAAGCTTTCTTT.

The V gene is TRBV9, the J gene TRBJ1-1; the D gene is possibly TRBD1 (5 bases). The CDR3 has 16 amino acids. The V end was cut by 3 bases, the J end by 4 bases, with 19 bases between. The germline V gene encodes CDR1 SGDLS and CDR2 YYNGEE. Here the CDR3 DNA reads TGTGCCAGCAGCGGTGGCGCCGGGACCATAGGCACTGAAGCTTTCTTT. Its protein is CASSGGAGTIGTEAFF.

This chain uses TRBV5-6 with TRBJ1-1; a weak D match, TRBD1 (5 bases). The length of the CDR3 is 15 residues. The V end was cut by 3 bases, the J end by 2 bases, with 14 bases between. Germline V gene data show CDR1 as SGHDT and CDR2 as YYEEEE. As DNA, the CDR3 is TGTGCCAGCAGCTCCCTTAAGCAGGGCAACACTGAAGCTTTCTTT. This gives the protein CASSSLKQGNTEAFF.